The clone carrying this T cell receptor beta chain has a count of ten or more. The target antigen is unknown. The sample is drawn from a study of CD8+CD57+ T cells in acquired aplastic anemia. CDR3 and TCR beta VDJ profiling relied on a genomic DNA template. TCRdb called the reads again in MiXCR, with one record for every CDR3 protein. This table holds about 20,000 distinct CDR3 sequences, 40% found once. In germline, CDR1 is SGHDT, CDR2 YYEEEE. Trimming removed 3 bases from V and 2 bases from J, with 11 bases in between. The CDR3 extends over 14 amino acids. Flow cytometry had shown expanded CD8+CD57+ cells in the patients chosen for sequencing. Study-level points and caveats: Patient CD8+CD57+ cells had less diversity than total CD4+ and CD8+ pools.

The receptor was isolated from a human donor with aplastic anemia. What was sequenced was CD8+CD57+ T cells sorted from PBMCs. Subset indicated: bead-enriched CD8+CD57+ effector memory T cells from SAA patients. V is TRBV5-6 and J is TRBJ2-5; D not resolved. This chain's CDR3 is CASSSKRRQETQYF. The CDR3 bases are TGTGCCAGCAGCTCGAAAAGAAGGCAAGAGACCCAGTACTTC.